A single sample is the source of the 29 T cell receptor beta chains below, sequenced in a study of identical twins. MiXCR was run by TCRdb on the 5' RACE reads, yielding one entry per CDR3 protein. The table records 400,000 to 550,000 distinct CDR3 sequences, 13% to 15% of them present only once. This sample also appeared in a second study, on yellow fever vaccine responses in identical twins.

Sequencing used CD4+ T cells sorted from blood. The receptors come from a woman aged 18-29 years in good health.

In its sample, this clonotype was seen a few times. The chain joins TRBV7-6 to TRBJ2-7; the match to TRBD2 covers 11 bases. Germline V gives CDR1 SGHVS, CDR2 FNYEAQ. The CDR3 has 15 residues. V lost 1 base to trimming and J lost 7 bases; unmatched junction nucleotides: 6. CDR3 nucleotides: TGTGCCAGCAGCTTAGGTGGGACTAGCGGATTTGAGCAGTACTTC. Residues: CASSLGGTSGFEQYF.

At least ten counts were recorded for this clonotype. One end of the junction does not line up with germline, which may come from a read error. The chain joins TRBV7-9 to TRBJ1-2; possible D gene TRBD1, 5 bases. The CDR3 runs 13 residues. Germline V lookup: CDR1 SEHNR, CDR2 FQNEAQ (reference sequence). The CDR3 here is CASSAGTNSGYTF. DNA of the CDR3: TGTGCCAGCAGCGCCGGGACGAACTCTGGCTACACCTTC.

Remarks on this clonotype: Just one base apart from a much larger clone, this may be a read error. The rearrangement uses TRBV29-1 and TRBJ2-1; the D gene is possibly TRBD1 (6 bases). V was shortened by 6 bases and J by 0 bases, with 18 bases between the two germline ends. Germline V gives CDR1 SQVTM, CDR2 ANQGSEA. CDR3 length equals 16 residues. The CDR3 DNA follows: TGCAGCGTACAAACCGGGACAAGGGGCTCCTACAATGAGCAGTTCTTC. Encoded protein: CSVQTGTRGSYNEQFF.

The V and J genes are TRBV12-3 or TRBV12-4 and TRBJ2-3; D is perhaps TRBD2 (6 bases). The CDR3 covers 12 residues. The V end was cut by 6 bases, the J end by 2 bases, with 6 bases between. CDR3 in amino acids: CASRDYTDTQYF. In DNA, the CDR3 is TGTGCCAGCAGGGACTACACAGATACGCAGTATTTT.

The table lists this clonotype with a few counts. This chain links TRBV9 with TRBJ1-1; a weak D match, TRBD1 (6 bases). This CDR3 is built from 15 residues. The germline CDR1 and CDR2 sequences are SGDLS and YYNGEE. The germline V and J ends were trimmed by 0 bases and 0 bases, with 9 bases remaining between them. The DNA for the CDR3 is TGTGCCAGCAGCGTAGAGGACAGAATGAACACTGAAGCTTTCTTT. Encoded protein: CASSVEDRMNTEAFF.

This clonotype was observed a few times. This chain joins TRBV5-1 and TRBJ1-1; tentative D call: TRBD1 (5 bases). CDR1 is SGHRS, CDR2 YFSETQ, per germline. V was clipped by 0 bases and J by 1 base, with 13 bases between them. There are 16 residues in the CDR3. The CDR3 DNA sequence: TGCGCCAGCAGCTTGGCTGAGGGCACAGGGAACACTGAAGCTTTCTTT. This translates into CASSLAEGTGNTEAFF.

CDR3 nucleotide sequence: TGCAGTGCTAGAGATGGGGCTAGAACCAATGAGCAGTTCTTC. It is translated as CSARDGARTNEQFF. This sequence joins TRBV20-1 and TRBJ2-1; D may be TRBD1 (5 bases). This CDR3 contains 14 residues. Trimming pared 0 bases from V and 6 bases from J, leaving 12 bases between. CDR1 and CDR2 from the germline V gene are DFQATT and SNEGSKA (reference sequence).

This clonotype was found a few times. The gene calls are TRBV15 and TRBJ2-5, with a tentative D call TRBD2 (7 bases). V was shortened by 2 bases and J by 1 base, with 11 bases between the two germline ends. CDR1 is LNHNV and CDR2 is YYDKDF in the germline V gene (reference sequence). This CDR3 contains 15 residues. In DNA form, the CDR3 reads TGTGCCACCAGCAGAAGAAGGGGGGGCCAAGAGACCCAGTACTTC. Translation: CATSRRRGGQETQYF. Full variable domain (outside the CDR3, taken from reference TRBV15 and TRBJ2-5): DAMVIQNPRYQVTQFGKPVTLSCSQTLNHNVMYWYQQKSSQAPKLLFHYYDKDFNNEADTPDNFQSRRPNTSFCFLDIRSPGLGDTAMYLCATSRRRGGQETQYFGPGTRLLVL.

V usage is TRBV3-1 and J usage is TRBJ2-1, with a possible D match to TRBD2 (5 bases). V lost 0 bases and J 10 bases, leaving 10 bases between the germline ends. The CDR3 extends over 13 amino acids. The germline V gene has CDR1 LGHDT and CDR2 YNNKEL (reference sequence). CDR3 loop: CASSQDFGVEQFF. The CDR3 DNA reads TGTGCCAGCAGCCAAGATTTCGGGGTCGAGCAGTTCTTC.

This clonotype was detected many times. The chain links TRBV15 to TRBJ2-5; D is possibly TRBD2 (5 bases). V lost 5 bases and J 4 bases, leaving 14 bases between the germline ends. Germline CDR1 and CDR2: LNHNV and YYDKDF (reference sequence). The CDR3 has 14 residues. CDR3 amino acids: CATSPRGELETQYF. The CDR3 DNA follows: TGTGCCACCAGCCCCCGGGGAGAATTAGAGACCCAGTACTTC.

This clonotype was found a few times. The chain is built from TRBV12-3 or TRBV12-4 and TRBJ1-2; D ambiguous. The CDR3 is 17 residues long. Trimming stripped 5 bases from V and 0 bases from J, with 19 bases between. The CDR3 DNA follows: TGTGCCAGCAGTCCACCTATAAGGGCAGGCACTAACTATGGCTACACCTTC. Protein sequence: CASSPPIRAGTNYGYTF.

This clonotype was recorded only once. This sequence joins TRBV4-3 and TRBJ2-3, with TRBD2 matching over 7 bases. The CDR3 has 17 amino acids. V lost 1 base to trimming and J lost 3 bases; unmatched junction nucleotides: 10. CDR1 is LGHNA, CDR2 YSLEER, per germline. The CDR3 DNA sequence: TGCGCCAGCAGCCAAGCGCGTTCTACGGGAGGTACAGATACGCAGTATTTT. Translation gives CASSQARSTGGTDTQYF.

The V and J genes are TRBV18 and TRBJ1-5; D ambiguous. The germline V gene encodes CDR1 KGHSH and CDR2 LQKENI. V was trimmed by 6 bases and J by 5 bases, leaving 11 bases between them. The CDR3 is 13 residues long. DNA for the CDR3: TGTGCCAGCTCCATGTCTCCCGATCAGCCCCAGCATTTT. This encodes CASSMSPDQPQHF.

V usage is TRBV2 and J usage is TRBJ1-3; D is uncertain. Trimming left V 2 bases short and J 4 bases short, with 18 bases between. Looked up from germline, CDR1 is SNHLY and CDR2 is FYNNEI. This CDR3 spans 17 amino acids. In nucleotides, the CDR3 is TGTGCCAGCAGTGAAATGGGCAGCTTTTTATCCGGAAACACCATATATTTT. Amino acids: CASSEMGSFLSGNTIYF.

This clonotype was found a few times. J is TRBJ2-1 and V is TRBV2, with D possibly TRBD2 on 6 matching bases. Trimming removed 0 bases from V and 7 bases from J, with 16 bases in between. In germline, CDR1 is SNHLY, CDR2 FYNNEI. CDR3 length equals 16 residues. This CDR3 reads CASSEALGGLRNEQFF. As DNA, the CDR3 is TGTGCCAGCAGTGAAGCGCTGGGGGGATTACGGAATGAGCAGTTCTTC.

Ten or more counts support this clonotype. The rearrangement joins TRBV3-1 to TRBJ2-5; D is ambiguous. Germline loops: CDR1 LGHDT, CDR2 YNNKEL (reference sequence). The CDR3 runs 15 residues. V was clipped by 4 bases and J by 2 bases, with 14 bases between them. DNA of the CDR3: TGTGCCAGCAGCCTACAAAGGACGGTTCAAGAGACCCAGTACTTC. It codes for CASSLQRTVQETQYF.

As for this clonotype: One base away lies a much larger clone, so this may be a sequencing read error. This chain uses TRBV2 with TRBJ2-1, with 8 bases that match TRBD1. The trim removed 6 bases at V and 3 bases at J, leaving 4 bases unmatched. The CDR3 loop spans 14 amino acids. The V gene's germline CDR1 is SNHLY and CDR2 FYNNEI. The CDR3: CASSPGQDYNEQFF. Written as DNA, the CDR3 is TGTGCCAGCAGCCCGGGACAGGACTACAATGAGCAGTTCTTC.

This clonotype was seen a handful of times. The V call is TRBV11-3, the J call TRBJ1-1; D gene uncertain. With 5 bases removed from V and 7 bases from J, the gap between germline ends came to 14 bases. CDR1 is SGHNT and CDR2 is YENEEA in the germline V gene. This CDR3 has 13 residues. The CDR3 here is CASSPRPDGEAFF. Here the CDR3 DNA reads TGTGCCAGCAGCCCCCGACCCGATGGTGAAGCTTTCTTT.

This clonotype was recorded at least ten times. The chain links TRBV29-1 to TRBJ2-2; D might be TRBD1 (6 bases). Germline CDR1 and CDR2: SQVTM and ANQGSEA. With 0 bases removed from V and 6 bases from J, the gap between germline ends came to 14 bases. CDR3 size: 15 residues. The CDR3, as DNA: TGCAGCGTTGAAGAGCAGGGGAAGAGGGCCGGGGAGCTGTTTTTT. Translation gives CSVEEQGKRAGELFF.

In its sample, this clonotype was seen a few times. V usage is TRBV6-5 and J usage is TRBJ2-7; 10 nucleotides agree with TRBD2. CDR1 and CDR2 (germline): MNHEY, SVGAGI. The CDR3 has 15 residues. V was clipped by 2 bases and J by 7 bases; unmatched bases: 8. The CDR3 DNA sequence: TGTGCCAGCAGTTACGCGGTAGCGGGGGGATATGAGCAGTACTTC. Its protein product is CASSYAVAGGYEQYF.

V and J are TRBV5-1 and TRBJ2-7, with 7 bases aligning to TRBD1. The length of the CDR3 is 15 residues. V was pared by 4 bases and J by 3 bases, with 10 bases of the junction left unmatched. Germline-derived CDR1 and CDR2 are SGHRS and YFSETQ. CDR3 DNA: TGCGCCAGCAGCCCAACCGGGACAGCATTCTACGAGCAGTACTTC. Translating it yields CASSPTGTAFYEQYF.

This clonotype came up a few times. This chain joins TRBV5-1 and TRBJ2-1; no clear D. Germline V gene data show CDR1 as SGHRS and CDR2 as YFSETQ. The CDR3 sequence is 16 residues long. Between the trimmed V and J ends, which lost 3 bases and 4 bases, there was a span of 17 bases. The CDR3 DNA is TGCGCCAGCAGCTCCGTCCCTAACCAACAGTACAATGAGCAGTTCTTC. It translates to CASSSVPNQQYNEQFF. The whole variable domain, filled in from reference TRBV5-1 and TRBJ2-1, reads KAGVTQTPRYLIKTRGQQVTLSCSPISGHRSVSWYQQTPGQGLQFLFEYFSETQRNKGNFPGRFSGRQFSNSRSEMNVSTLELGDSALYLCASSSVPNQQYNEQFFGPGTRLTVL.

The table lists this clonotype with many counts. V gene TRBV4-1 combines with J gene TRBJ2-3; tentatively, D is TRBD1 (6 bases). CDR3 size: 14 residues. The germline CDR1 and CDR2 sequences are MGHRA and YSYEKL. Trimming cost V 5 bases and J 2 bases, with 11 bases left between them. This CDR3 is CASSARTVTDTQYF. CDR3 nucleotide sequence: TGCGCCAGCAGCGCCCGGACAGTCACAGATACGCAGTATTTT.

The chain couples TRBV29-1 to TRBJ2-5; possibly TRBD2 for D (7 bases). The CDR3 covers 16 residues. The V gene's germline CDR1 is SQVTM and CDR2 ANQGSEA. V was shortened by 0 bases and J by 2 bases, with 16 bases between the two germline ends. The CDR3 is CSVEDWGASGQETQYF. In DNA form, the CDR3 reads TGCAGCGTTGAAGATTGGGGGGCTAGCGGACAAGAGACCCAGTACTTC.

The chain links TRBV29-1 to TRBJ2-3, with unresolved D. Trimming cost V 7 bases and J 7 bases, with 9 bases left between them. This CDR3 comprises 10 residues. CDR1 is SQVTM and CDR2 is ANQGSEA in the germline V gene. The CDR3 protein is CSGWANTQYF. CDR3 DNA sequence: TGCAGCGGATGGGCGAATACGCAGTATTTT.

Note on this clonotype: The junction does not match germline at one end; this may be a read error. The J gene is TRBJ2-1, the V gene TRBV7-6; D is undetermined. Germline CDR1 SGHVS, CDR2 FNYEAQ. CDR3 length equals 15 residues. The chain's CDR3 is CASSLAPSSYNEQFF. CDR3 in DNA: TGCGCCAGCAGCTTGGCCCCCAGCTCCTACAATGAGCAGTTCTTC.

The table lists this clonotype with many counts. CDR3 loop: CASSRGTTSSYEQYF. In nucleotides, the CDR3 is TGTGCCAGCAGCCGCGGGACTACCAGCTCCTACGAGCAGTACTTC. The gene calls are TRBV7-8 and TRBJ2-7; 7 bases map to TRBD2. Looked up from germline, CDR1 is SGHVS and CDR2 is FQNEAQ. Trimming cost V 5 bases and J 0 bases; bases outside gene matches: 7. There are 15 residues in the CDR3.

V and J are TRBV20-1 and TRBJ2-7, with D maybe TRBD2 (6 bases). The V end was cut by 1 base, the J end by 0 bases, with 10 bases between. The V gene's germline CDR1 is DFQATT and CDR2 SNEGSKA (reference sequence). The CDR3 contains 14 residues. The CDR3, as DNA: TGCAGTGCTAGAGCCGAGCGGGCCTCCTACGAGCAGTACTTC. It specifies CSARAERASYEQYF.

The chain links TRBV12-3 or TRBV12-4 to TRBJ2-3, with 7 bases identical to TRBD1. CDR3 length: 16 amino acids. V shed 9 bases, J shed 3 bases, and the junction held 15 bases outside the gene matches. In DNA form, the CDR3 reads TGTGCCAGAAGTATCTACAGGTCAGGGGGTACAGATACGCAGTATTTT. Translating gives CARSIYRSGGTDTQYF.